The 20 T cell receptor beta chains below come from one sample, sequenced in a study of T cells in Graves' hyperthyroidism and ophthalmopathy. RNA transcripts served as the template for amplifying TCR beta CDR3 regions. TCR CDR3 underwent first-round RT-PCR with the HTBI primer set. TCRdb processed the multiplex PCR reads anew with MiXCR; each CDR3 protein has one entry. The top ten hold around 20% of the sample, which has 550,000 to 700,000 distinct CDR3 sequences, 35% to 55% seen once. Sequences were obtained from peripheral blood or thyroid tissue (not recorded which). These receptors were obtained from an adult woman with Graves' disease, either hyperthyroidism or ophthalmopathy (not recorded which).

The rearrangement uses TRBV7-9 and TRBJ1-6; D is unresolved. The CDR3 sequence is 13 residues long. Per germline, CDR1 SEHNR and CDR2 FQNEAQ (reference sequence). V lost 2 bases and J lost 15, with 14 bases in between. CDR3 residues: CASSLWAADFLHF. In DNA form, the CDR3 reads TGTGCCAGCAGCTTATGGGCCGCTGATTTCCTCCACTTT. The variable domain in full, completed from reference TRBV7-9 and TRBJ1-6, reads DTGVSQNPRHKITKRGQNVTFRCDPISEHNRLYWYRQTLGQGPEFLTYFQNEAQLEKSRLLSDRFSAERPKGSFSTLEIQRTEQGDSAMYLCASSLWAADFLHFGNGTRLTVT.

This clonotype occurred many times. In nucleotides, the CDR3 is TGTGCCAGCAGCAAAGGGACATGGGGCGAGCAGTACTTC. Its protein product is CASSKGTWGEQYF. This chain links TRBV7-3 with TRBJ2-7, with D possibly TRBD1 on 6 matching bases. CDR3 length equals 13 residues. Trimming cost V 5 bases and J 6 bases, with 14 bases left between them. The germline CDR1 and CDR2 sequences are SGHTA and FQGTGA. Combining the CDR3 with reference TRBV7-3 and TRBJ2-7 gives the whole variable domain GAGVSQTPSNKVTEKGKYVELRCDPISGHTALYWYRQSLGQGPEFLIYFQGTGAADDSGLPNDRFFAVRPEGSVSTLKIQRTERGDSAVYLCASSKGTWGEQYFGPGTRLTVT.

This clonotype was seen a handful of times. The rearrangement uses TRBV25-1 and TRBJ1-2; D unresolved. V lost 3 bases and J lost 7, with 12 bases in between. CDR3 size: 13 residues. The germline V gene has CDR1 MGHDK and CDR2 SYGVNS. CDR3 DNA sequence: TGTGCCAGCAGTGATAATATAATTCTTGGCTACACCTTC. Protein sequence: CASSDNIILGYTF.

There are a few counts of this clonotype. This could be a read error, since a much larger clone is one nucleotide away. This chain connects TRBV7-9 to TRBJ2-7; D might be TRBD2 (6 bases). Germline V gives CDR1 SEHNR, CDR2 FQNEAQ (reference sequence). This CDR3 region has 15 residues. The CDR3 loop is CAGSKGLSLEEEQYF. CDR3 nucleotide sequence: TGTGCCGGCAGCAAGGGACTTTCCTTGGAAGAAGAGCAGTACTTC.

This clonotype was counted many times. V usage is TRBV15 and J usage is TRBJ1-2; weak D call: TRBD1 (6 bases). Germline V gene data show CDR1 as LNHNV and CDR2 as YYDKDF (reference sequence). This CDR3 spans 15 amino acids. Trimming left V 9 bases short and J 6 bases short, with 23 bases between. The CDR3 loop is CATSLGLGRGDGYTF. The CDR3 DNA reads as TGTGCCACATCGCTCGGACTCGGCAGGGGAGATGGCTACACCTTC.

This rearrangement joins TRBV10-3 to TRBJ2-6; tentative D call: TRBD1 (6 bases). The germline V gene has CDR1 ENHRY and CDR2 SYGVKD. The CDR3 totals 15 residues. Trimming cost V 3 bases and J 3 bases, with 9 bases left between them. The chain's CDR3 is CAISDTGIGANVLTF. The CDR3 DNA follows: TGTGCCATCAGTGATACAGGGATTGGGGCCAACGTCCTGACTTTC.

A few counts support this clonotype. V is TRBV4-2 and J is TRBJ1-5; 7 nucleotides match TRBD1. Germline assignment: CDR1 LGHNA and CDR2 YNFKEQ. This CDR3 is built from 16 residues. The V segment lost 3 bases and the J segment 3 bases; nucleotides outside the gene matches: 8. CDR3 region: CASSHLGQGVNQPQHF. The CDR3 DNA reads TGTGCCAGCAGCCACCTCGGGCAGGGGGTCAATCAGCCCCAGCATTTT.

This clonotype came up many times. Compared with germline, one end of the junction differs, possibly owing to a read error. The rearrangement uses TRBV12-3 or TRBV12-4 and TRBJ1-3, with D possibly matching TRBD1 (5 bases). The CDR3 length is 13 residues. As DNA, the CDR3 is TGTGCCAGCAGTTTAGCCCAGGACACTCCCTTTAATTTT. Its protein is CASSLAQDTPFNF.

This clonotype was recorded many times. The V call is TRBV10-3, the J call TRBJ2-7; 12 nucleotides align to TRBD1. The CDR3 spans 14 residues. The V gene end was trimmed by 8 bases and the J gene end by 7 bases; junction bases not matched to a gene: 9. Germline lookup yields CDR1 ENHRY and CDR2 SYGVKD. The CDR3 is CAISTGQGAEEQYF. The DNA for the CDR3 is TGTGCCATCTCAACGGGACAGGGGGCGGAGGAGCAGTACTTC.

A single count supports this clonotype. Possible read error: a much larger clone is one base away. The J gene is TRBJ1-1, the V gene TRBV28; D is ambiguous. The CDR3 is 13 residues long. Germline CDR1 reads MDHEN; CDR2 reads SYDVKM. Between the trimmed V and J ends, which lost 7 bases and 9 bases, there was a span of 18 bases. The chain's CDR3 is CASKEQPYPKAFF. CDR3 nucleotides: TGTGCCAGCAAGGAACAACCTTATCCAAAAGCTTTCTTT.

This clonotype was seen repeatedly, ten times or more. The CDR3 protein is CASRRQGPNQPQHF. CDR3 DNA: TGTGCCAGCCGGAGACAGGGTCCAAATCAGCCCCAGCATTTT. J is TRBJ1-5 and V is TRBV27; 7 bases are a match to TRBD1. V lost 8 bases and J lost 4; bases outside the gene matches: 8. The CDR3 runs to 14 residues. CDR1 and CDR2 from the germline V gene are MNHEY and SMNVEV (reference sequence).

The sample holds a few counts of this clonotype. The V call is TRBV7-6, the J call TRBJ2-7; a weak D match, TRBD1 (6 bases). This CDR3 has 14 amino acids. V was shortened by 2 bases and J by 2 bases, with 10 bases between the two germline ends. From germline, CDR1 is SGHVS and CDR2 FNYEAQ. CDR3 coding DNA: TGTGCCAGCAGCTTAATACAGGGAGCCTACGAGCAGTACTTC. Translating gives CASSLIQGAYEQYF.

The rearrangement uses TRBV4-1 and TRBJ2-2, with 10 bases matching TRBD2. J lost 3 bases, V lost 5 bases, and 6 bases had no gene match. CDR3 size: 16 residues. Germline CDR1 is MGHRA and CDR2 is YSYEKL. In nucleotides, the CDR3 is TGCGCCAGCAGCTTCCGGACTAGCGGCTACACCGGGGAGCTGTTTTTT. It translates to CASSFRTSGYTGELFF.

This clonotype appeared many times. For the CDR3, the DNA is TGTGCCAGCAGCTCACCAGGGAATTCACCCCTCCACTTT. Its translation is CASSSPGNSPLHF. The V and J genes are TRBV3-1 and TRBJ1-6; D is possibly TRBD1 (5 bases). The CDR3 extends over 13 amino acids. Germline V CDR1 and CDR2: LGHDT, YNNKEL (reference sequence). With 5 bases removed from V and 7 bases from J, the gap between germline ends came to 9 bases.

V and J are TRBV11-3 and TRBJ2-1, with 8 bases fitting TRBD2. This CDR3 spans 15 amino acids. The V segment lost 5 bases and the J segment 9 bases; nucleotides outside the gene matches: 12. CDR1 SGHNT and CDR2 YENEEA come from the germline V gene. CDR3 residues: CASSRGTTGGREQFF. The CDR3 DNA follows: TGTGCCAGCAGCCGAGGGACTACGGGAGGGCGTGAGCAGTTCTTC.

This clonotype occurred many times. Here the CDR3 reads CASSEYSNQPQHF. DNA of the CDR3: TGTGCCAGCAGTGAATATAGCAATCAGCCCCAGCATTTT. The chain is built from TRBV2 and TRBJ1-5; no reliable D call. Germline lookup yields CDR1 SNHLY and CDR2 FYNNEI. V was pared by 2 bases and J by 0 bases, with 2 bases between. The CDR3 loop spans 13 amino acids.

This clonotype was counted many times. The chain employs TRBV12-3 or TRBV12-4 and TRBJ2-5, with TRBD1 as a possible D gene (6 bases). The germline V and J ends were trimmed by 5 bases and 2 bases, with 9 bases remaining between them. The CDR3 is made up of 13 amino acids. The DNA for the CDR3 is TGTGCCAGCAGTAATACAGGGCAAGAGACCCAGTACTTC. It specifies CASSNTGQETQYF.

This clonotype was picked up a small number of times. The rearrangement links TRBV11-2 to TRBJ1-2; D is ambiguous. The V and J ends lost 1 base and 7 bases respectively, with 13 bases between them. CDR1 SGHAT and CDR2 FQNNGV come from the germline V gene. CDR3 length: 14 residues. The CDR3 protein is CASSLASGFIGYTF. The DNA for the CDR3 is TGTGCCAGCAGCTTAGCGTCCGGGTTCATTGGCTACACCTTC.

This clonotype was picked up many times. V gene TRBV19 combines with J gene TRBJ1-1; D remains ambiguous. V gave up 7 bases and J gave up 7 bases, with 16 bases separating them. The germline V gene has CDR1 LNHDA and CDR2 SQIVND (reference sequence). The length of the CDR3 is 13 residues. In DNA form, the CDR3 reads TGTGCCAGTAACCCTGGCGGCAGAGATGAAGCTTTCTTT. Protein product: CASNPGGRDEAFF.

The gene calls are TRBV7-2 and TRBJ2-7; 7 nucleotides line up with TRBD1. Germline CDR1 reads SGHTA; CDR2 reads FQGNSA. The CDR3 is made up of 14 amino acids. The J segment lost 2 bases and the V segment lost 4 bases, leaving 5 bases of the junction unmatched. The CDR3 sequence is CASSSAGTAYEQYF. The CDR3 region has the DNA TGTGCCAGCAGCTCCGCTGGGACAGCCTACGAGCAGTACTTC.